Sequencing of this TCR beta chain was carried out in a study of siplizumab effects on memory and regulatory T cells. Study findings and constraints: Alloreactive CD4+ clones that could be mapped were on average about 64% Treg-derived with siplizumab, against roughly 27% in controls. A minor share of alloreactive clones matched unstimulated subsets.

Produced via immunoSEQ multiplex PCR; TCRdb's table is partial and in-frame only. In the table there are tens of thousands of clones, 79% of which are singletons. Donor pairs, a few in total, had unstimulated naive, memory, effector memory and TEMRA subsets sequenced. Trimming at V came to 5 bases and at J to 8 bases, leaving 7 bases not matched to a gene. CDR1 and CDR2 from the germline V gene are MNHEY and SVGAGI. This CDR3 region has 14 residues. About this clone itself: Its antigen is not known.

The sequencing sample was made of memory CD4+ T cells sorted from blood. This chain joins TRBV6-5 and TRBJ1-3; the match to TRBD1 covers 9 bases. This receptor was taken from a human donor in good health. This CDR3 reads CASSRTGVRDTIYF. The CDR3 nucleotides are TGTGCCAGCAGTCGGACAGGGGTGAGGGACACCATATATTTT.